This T cell receptor beta chain was documented in a study of Ad26.COV2.S vaccination and SARS-CoV-2 variants. Study summary: Within the COV1001 Ad26.COV2.S trial arm, the donor was enrolled.

Measured with immunoSEQ multiplex PCR; TCRdb has only the in-frame clones, and not every one. The sample gives over 400,000 clones, roughly 89% of which show up once; around 2.6% is in the top ten. This clone was detected once. Treatment in this sample: roughly 19 received Ad26.COV2.S at low or high dose, single or two shots; 5 received placebo; per-sample allocation not given. Each sample was drawn 63 days after the first injection (of vaccine or placebo). It was an adult aged 18-55 years in Boston who was the donor. This vaccine is an Ad26 vector that expresses the Wuhan-strain SARS-CoV-2 spike. CDR1 and CDR2 from the germline V gene are SGDLS and YYNGEE. The CDR3 loop spans 16 amino acids. Trimming removed 4 bases from V and 1 base from J; junction bases left unmatched: 9.

Here the sequenced sample was peripheral blood, taken in a trial of Ad26.COV2.S vaccine versus placebo. This sequence joins TRBV9 and TRBJ2-3; 7 positions match TRBD2. This receptor was obtained from a person between 18 and 65 years old who received the Ad26.COV2.S COVID-19 vaccine or a placebo. The CDR3 DNA sequence: TGTGCCAGCAGCCCCTTAGGCGGGAGAGGCACAGATACGCAGTATTTT. This sequence encodes CASSPLGGRGTDTQYF.